This T cell receptor (beta chain) was captured in a study of blood T cell repertoires in COVID-19. The wider study: Samples taken during acute and convalescent COVID-19 were collected in the United States, Italy and Spain. From T cells, B-cell-depleted T cells, or PBMCs came the material, which was cDNA or gDNA.

Authors' methods: Amplification from reference gene primers served as the basis for estimated nucleated cell counts. Sequencing was performed with immunoSEQ multiplex PCR; in TCRdb, only in-frame clones are kept and a portion is missing. V, J and clone size were drawn from that table, and D and trimming were deduced from the DNA. Found here are 150,000 to 200,000 clones, around nine tenths of them singletons; the top ten hold approximately 2.5%. This CDR3 spans 17 amino acids. CDR1 is LGHDT, CDR2 YNNKEL, per germline (reference sequence). V lost 0 bases and J lost 0, with 14 bases in between. This sequence originates from a man aged 40-49 years with active or convalescent COVID-19. This chain uses TRBV3-1 (or the pseudogene TRBV3-2) with TRBJ2-5; D remains ambiguous. The sequenced material came from peripheral blood. Here the CDR3 DNA reads TGTGCCAGCAGCCAAGATTACGCGCCGGTGTACCAAGAGACCCAGTACTTC. Protein sequence: CASSQDYAPVYQETQYF.